This T cell receptor beta chain was profiled in a study of shared clonotypes between healthy human individuals. Study-level points and caveats: Sampling covered blood only; tissue repertoires likely differ.

TCRdb keeps only in-frame clones here, not all; method: immunoSEQ multiplex PCR. Of under 1,100,000 clones in the sample, 65% to 80% were seen once. For this clone: Its antigen remains unidentified. Different DNA sequences within this sample yield the same CDR3.

Trimming left V 4 bases short and J 0 bases short, with 10 bases between. Germline loops: CDR1 SQVTM, CDR2 ANQGSEA. This CDR3 contains 13 residues. Material: memory CD4+ T cells sorted from blood. Described subset: CD45RA-negative fraction. The rearrangement links TRBV29-1 to TRBJ2-7, with D uncertain. This TCR came from a man aged 18-30 years in good health. The CDR3 DNA sequence: TGCAGCGTTGTAGGCGGCAGCTCCTACGAGCAGTACTTC. Translation gives CSVVGGSSYEQYF.